The subject of this entry is one TCR beta chain. This sample was included in a study of cytomegalovirus exposure and HLA in healthy donors. Whole-study context: T cells numbering about 180 million yielded more than 100 million unique TCR beta sequences in an earlier analysis.

PCR amplification relied on 60 Vbeta primers (plus 13 Jbeta primers). Here immunoSEQ multiplex PCR was the method, and the copy in TCRdb shows in-frame clones only, minus some. Of 95,000 to 150,000 clones detected, about 73% appear once; the ten largest clones hold about 6%. The TCR originated in a woman aged 35 to 49 in good health and CMV-seronegative. Sequenced material: PBMCs.

The CDR3: CSARGHYGYTF. Written as DNA, the CDR3 is TGCAGTGCTAGAGGACATTATGGCTACACCTTC. The rearrangement uses TRBV20-1 and TRBJ1-2; D is unclear. The germline CDR1 and CDR2 sequences are DFQATT and SNEGSKA (reference sequence). The CDR3 runs 11 residues. V dropped 1 base and J dropped 5 bases, with 5 bases sitting between them.